The source of this T cell receptor (beta chain) is a study of beta chain bispecific antibodies for T cell cancers (dated by TCRdb to about 2021). General notes on the study: After T cells from healthy donors were cocultured with bispecific antibodies and T cell leukemia lines, the researchers used TRBV sequencing of the cells that survived to measure how much each TRBV family was depleted. Surface TRBV12 (TRBV12-3) was expressed on Jurkat cells, and surface TRBV5-5 was expressed on HPB-ALL cells.

In light of the paper, this sample's treatment or condition label describes: alpha-V12: anti-TRBV12 scFv linked to anti-CD3 scFv. T cells were expanded from blood mononuclear cells for 2 to 4 days using either anti-CD3 antibody OKT3 or CD3/CD28 Dynabeads. The anti-TRBV12 bispecific sample came from a coculture of Jurkat leukemia cells with normal T cells, compared against an anti-CD19 bispecific control coculture. Expanded T cells were maintained in RPMI 1640 supplemented with around 10% fetal bovine serum, recombinant human IL-2 (about 100 IU/ml) and IL-7 (about 5.1 ng/ml). For cocultures, roughly 50,000 normal T cells were combined with roughly 50,000 target cells and bispecific antibody in roughly 100 ul and incubated for around 16 hours at 37 degrees C. Every bispecific antibody was made of two single-chain variable fragments, expressed in a single-chain diabody format carrying a His tag. Healthy human donors supplied the effector T cells, with peripheral blood mononuclear cells isolated from leukapheresis samples using Ficoll density gradient centrifugation.

The sample holds many counts of this clonotype. This clone's antigen is unknown. Base-call qualities are not available, and no considerably larger clone is one nucleotide away. The CDR3 runs 17 amino acids, cysteine and phenylalanine included. Only CDR3 DNA remains: 51 bases, in frame from the first base. The V and J ends are trimmed by 2 bases and 2 bases, leaving 17 bases between them. CDR1 is given as SEHNR and CDR2 as FQNEAQ, both from the germline V gene (reference sequence). The full study reports these points: Cross-reactivity of the anti-TRBV5-5 antibody with TRBV5-6 was attributed to high sequence similarity between the two genes. The TRBV-directed bispecific antibodies appeared to leave every TRBV family member untouched except the targeted genes and the closely related ones. Relative to anti-CD19, anti-TRBV12 exposure cut the share of total TRBV signal from TRBV12-3 by roughly 99%, while TRBV12-4 dropped by approximately 36%, which was not significant. Each sequenced sample mixed leukemia cell line cells with normal T cells, and most targeted TRBV signal came from the leukemia cells rather than normal T cells.

The libraries included unique molecular identifier barcodes, and the barcodes were used to quantify clonotypes. Qiagen AllPrep DNA/RNA Micro kits were used to isolate total RNA, and an Agilent TapeStation was used to check RNA quality. TCR beta libraries were built by 5' RACE: cDNA synthesis followed by two PCR steps using TCR beta constant-region gene-specific primers. TCR beta libraries were sequenced on an Illumina MiSeq platform. As for how the authors treated the data: Reads were processed with MIGEC, MiXCR and VDJtools. The frequency of each clonotype was calculated as the fraction of all unique molecular identifiers in the sample that belonged to that clonotype. Nonfunctional TRBV genes classified in IMGT as pseudogenes or open reading frames, such as TRBV1, TRBV12-1 and TRBV21, were excluded. The public reads were reprocessed in TCRdb via fastp at Q25 and MiXCR, keeping in-frame beta chains. Merged by CDR3 protein, the rows form single entries marked with the most common genes and DNA. The V and J calls here are based on TCRdb, not the publication. The sample table contains some 20,000 distinct CDR3 sequences; only one count was recorded for about 2% of them. The ten top clones hold more than 5% of the sample.

The sequenced sample was healthy donor T cells cultured with leukemia cells, obtained from a culture containing a bispecific antibody targeting TCR Vbeta12. The source of this sequence is a human donor in good health. Some clones in this sample may be carry-over from other donors' samples. The V and J genes are TRBV7-9 and TRBJ2-3; TRBD2 is a possible D gene, resting on 6 matching bases. The nucleotides read TGTGCCAGCAGCTTATCGGGAGAGGAGGGCGTCACAGATACGCAGTATTTT. This gives the protein CASSLSGEEGVTDTQYF.